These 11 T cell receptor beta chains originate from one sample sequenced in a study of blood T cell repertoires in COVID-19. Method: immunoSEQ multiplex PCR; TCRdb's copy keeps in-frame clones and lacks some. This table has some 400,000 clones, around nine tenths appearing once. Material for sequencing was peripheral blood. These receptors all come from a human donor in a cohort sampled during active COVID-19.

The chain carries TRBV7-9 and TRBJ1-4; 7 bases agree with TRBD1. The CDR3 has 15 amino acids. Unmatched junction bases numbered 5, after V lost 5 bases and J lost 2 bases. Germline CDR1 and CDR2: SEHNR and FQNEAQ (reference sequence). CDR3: CASSARQGTNEKLFF. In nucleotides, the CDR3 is TGTGCCAGCAGCGCCCGACAGGGCACTAATGAAAAACTGTTTTTT.

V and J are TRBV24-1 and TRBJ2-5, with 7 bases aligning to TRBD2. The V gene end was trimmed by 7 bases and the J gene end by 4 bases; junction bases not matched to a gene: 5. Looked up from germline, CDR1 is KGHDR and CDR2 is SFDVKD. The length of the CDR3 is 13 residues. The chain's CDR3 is CATRGGLAETQYF. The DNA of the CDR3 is TGTGCCACCAGGGGGGGGTTGGCAGAGACCCAGTACTTC.

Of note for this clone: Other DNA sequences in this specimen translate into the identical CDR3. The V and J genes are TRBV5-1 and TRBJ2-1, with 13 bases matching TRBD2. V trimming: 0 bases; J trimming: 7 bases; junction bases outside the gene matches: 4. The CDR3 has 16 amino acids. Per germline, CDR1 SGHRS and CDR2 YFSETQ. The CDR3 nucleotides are TGCGCCAGCAGCTTGGCCGGACTAGCGGGAGATAATGAGCAGTTCTTC. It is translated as CASSLAGLAGDNEQFF.

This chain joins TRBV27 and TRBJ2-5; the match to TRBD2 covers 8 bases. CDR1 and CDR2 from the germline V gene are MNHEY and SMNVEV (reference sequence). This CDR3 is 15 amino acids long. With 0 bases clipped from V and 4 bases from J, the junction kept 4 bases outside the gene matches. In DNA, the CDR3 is TGTGCCAGCAGTTTATCGGGCCTAGCGGGAGAGACCCAGTACTTC. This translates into CASSLSGLAGETQYF.

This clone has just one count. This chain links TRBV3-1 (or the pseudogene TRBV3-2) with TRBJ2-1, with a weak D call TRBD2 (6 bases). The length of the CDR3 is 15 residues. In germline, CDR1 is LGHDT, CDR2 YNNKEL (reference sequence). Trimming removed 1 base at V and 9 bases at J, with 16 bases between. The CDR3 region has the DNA TGTGCCAGCAGCCAAGTTGGCGGGGCTGGTTTTGAGCAGTTCTTC. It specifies CASSQVGGAGFEQFF.

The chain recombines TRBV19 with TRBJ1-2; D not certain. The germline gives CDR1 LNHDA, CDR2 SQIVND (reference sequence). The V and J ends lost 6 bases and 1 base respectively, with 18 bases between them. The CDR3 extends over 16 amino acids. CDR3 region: CASSLQVGGFNYGYTF. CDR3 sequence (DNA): TGTGCCAGTAGCCTTCAGGTGGGAGGTTTTAACTATGGCTACACCTTC.

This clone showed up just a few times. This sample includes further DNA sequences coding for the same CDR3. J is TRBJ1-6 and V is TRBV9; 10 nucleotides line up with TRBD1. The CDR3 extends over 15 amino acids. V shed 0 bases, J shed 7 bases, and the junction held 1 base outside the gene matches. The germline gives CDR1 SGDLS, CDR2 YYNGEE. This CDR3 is CASSVAGQGNSPLHF. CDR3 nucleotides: TGTGCCAGCAGCGTAGCGGGACAGGGGAATTCACCCCTCCACTTT.

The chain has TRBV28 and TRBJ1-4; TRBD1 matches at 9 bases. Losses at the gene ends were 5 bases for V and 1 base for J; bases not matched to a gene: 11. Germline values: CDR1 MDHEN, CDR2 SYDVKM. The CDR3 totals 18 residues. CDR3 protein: CASSTGQGFYGTNEKLFF. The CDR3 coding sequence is TGTGCCAGCAGTACGGGACAGGGTTTTTACGGAACTAATGAAAAACTGTTTTTT. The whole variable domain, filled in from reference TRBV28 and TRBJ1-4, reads DVKVTQSSRYLVKRTGEKVFLECVQDMDHENMFWYRQDPGLGLRLIYFSYDVKMKEKGDIPEGYSVSREKKERFSLILESASTNQTSMYLCASSTGQGFYGTNEKLFFGSGTQLSVL.

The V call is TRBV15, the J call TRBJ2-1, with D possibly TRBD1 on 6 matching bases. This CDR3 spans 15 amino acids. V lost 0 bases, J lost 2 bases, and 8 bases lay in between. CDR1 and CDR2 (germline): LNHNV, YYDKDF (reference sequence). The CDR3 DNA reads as TGTGCCACCAGCAGAGATAGGGGGACCTACAATGAGCAGTTCTTC. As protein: CATSRDRGTYNEQFF.

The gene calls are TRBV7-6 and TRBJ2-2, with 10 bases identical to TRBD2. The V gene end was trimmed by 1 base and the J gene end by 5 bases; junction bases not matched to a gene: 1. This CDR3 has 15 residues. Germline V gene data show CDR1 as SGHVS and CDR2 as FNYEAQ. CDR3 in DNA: TGTGCCAGCAGCTTAGGGGGACTAGCGACCGGGGAGCTGTTTTTT. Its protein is CASSLGGLATGELFF.

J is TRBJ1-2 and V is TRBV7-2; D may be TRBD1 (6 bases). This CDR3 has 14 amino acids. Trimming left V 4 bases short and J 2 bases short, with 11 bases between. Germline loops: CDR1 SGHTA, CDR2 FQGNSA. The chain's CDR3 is CASSSGTSNYGYTF. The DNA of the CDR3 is TGTGCCAGCAGCTCTGGGACATCGAACTATGGCTACACCTTC.